A selection of T cell receptor beta chains follows, all from one sample in a study of T cell repertoires in cytomegalovirus infection. TCRdb analysed the reads with MiXCR anew, one entry per CDR3 protein. This sample has fewer than 80,000 distinct CDR3 sequences, with about 4% found just once. The sample comprised PBMCs. These TCRs come from a human donor in good health (CMV status not recorded). Some clones in this sample may be carry-over from other donors' samples. Both conserved end residues are part of each CDR3. Fields, in order: CDR3 protein, CDR3 DNA, V gene, D gene, J gene, clone size, CDR3 length. The D gene is left open where the match is weak. The size entry gives once, few, many or a size class.

CDR3: CASSQGLGYEQYF
DNA: TGTGCCAGCAGCCAGGGACTGGGCTACGAGCAGTACTTC
V: TRBV6-5
D: .
J: TRBJ2-7
size: many
length: 13

CDR3: CAISAGGHYGYTF
DNA: TGTGCCATCAGTGCTGGAGGGCACTATGGCTACACCTTC
V: TRBV10-3
D: .
J: TRBJ1-2
size: many
length: 13

CDR3: CASRRYTEAFF
DNA: TGTGCCAGCAGGAGGTACACTGAAGCTTTCTTT
V: TRBV28
D: .
J: TRBJ1-1
size: many
length: 11

CDR3: CASSTIGELFF
DNA: TGTGCCAGCAGTACGATCGGGGAGCTGTTTTTT
V: TRBV6-5
D: .
J: TRBJ2-2
size: many
length: 11

CDR3: CATSDPGSGDPYEQYF
DNA: TGTGCCACCAGTGATCCAGGGAGCGGGGACCCCTACGAGCAGTACTTC
V: TRBV24-1
D: TRBD2
J: TRBJ2-7
size: many
length: 16

CDR3: CATKNLAWETQYF
DNA: TGTGCCACAAAAAATCTAGCGTGGGAGACCCAGTACTTC
V: TRBV11-2
D: .
J: TRBJ2-5
size: many
length: 13

CDR3: CASSYPWDRGSQPQHF
DNA: TGTGCCAGCAGTTACCCATGGGACAGGGGATCTCAGCCCCAGCATTTT
V: TRBV6-7
D: TRBD1
J: TRBJ1-5
size: few
length: 16

CDR3: CASSLLAGAYTDTQYF
DNA: TGTGCCAGCAGCTTACTAGCGGGGGCTTACACAGATACGCAGTATTTT
V: TRBV7-2
D: TRBD2
J: TRBJ2-3
size: many
length: 16

CDR3: CASTPAGAFTEAFF
DNA: TGTGCCAGCACCCCGGCGGGGGCTTTTACTGAAGCTTTCTTT
V: TRBV27
D: .
J: TRBJ1-1
size: many
length: 14

CDR3: CASSPTGLQHNEQFF
DNA: TGTGCCAGCTCACCAACGGGACTTCAACACAATGAGCAGTTCTTC
V: TRBV18
D: .
J: TRBJ2-1
size: many
length: 15

CDR3: CASSLDKGAYEQYF
DNA: TGTGCCAGCAGCTTAGACAAGGGGGCCTACGAGCAGTACTTC
V: TRBV7-2
D: .
J: TRBJ2-7
size: many
length: 14

CDR3: CASSLVGAAIRETQYF
DNA: TGTGCCAGCAGCTTAGTAGGGGCTGCAATAAGAGAGACCCAGTACTTC
V: TRBV7-2
D: .
J: TRBJ2-5
size: many
length: 16

CDR3: CASRDRRAGAYEQYF
DNA: TGTGCCAGCAGGGATAGGAGGGCGGGGGCCTACGAGCAGTACTTC
V: TRBV7-2
D: TRBD2
J: TRBJ2-7
size: once
length: 15

CDR3: CASSPSGAVKTQYF
DNA: TGTGCCAGCAGTCCCTCGGGGGCTGTCAAGACCCAGTACTTC
V: TRBV7-2
D: .
J: TRBJ2-5
size: medium-sized
length: 14

CDR3: CSANLRGAGRYNEQFF
DNA: TGCAGTGCTAACCTTCGGGGGGCCGGGAGGTACAATGAGCAGTTCTTC
V: TRBV20-1
D: .
J: TRBJ2-1
size: many
length: 16

CDR3: CASSLGSRGDIQYF
DNA: TGTGCCAGCAGCTTAGGGAGCAGGGGGGACATTCAGTACTTC
V: TRBV11-2
D: .
J: TRBJ2-4
size: many
length: 14

CDR3: CSASLRSKAFF
DNA: TGCAGTGCTAGTCTACGTAGTAAAGCTTTCTTT
V: TRBV20-1
D: .
J: TRBJ1-1
size: many
length: 11

CDR3: CASSIDRGNRGYNQPQHF
DNA: TGTGCCAGTAGTATAGATCGAGGAAACAGGGGGTACAATCAGCCCCAGCATTTT
V: TRBV19
D: TRBD1
J: TRBJ1-5
size: many
length: 18

CDR3: CASSSWGSPLHF
DNA: TGTGCCAGCAGCTCCTGGGGGTCACCCCTCCACTTT
V: TRBV7-3
D: .
J: TRBJ1-6
size: many
length: 12

CDR3: CVSGRDSGANVLTF
DNA: TGTGTCAGCGGTCGAGATTCTGGGGCCAACGTCCTGACTTTC
V: TRBV5-5
D: .
J: TRBJ2-6
size: many
length: 14

CDR3: CASSLAGGTEAFF
DNA: TGTGCCAGCAGCTTAGCCGGGGGCACTGAAGCTTTCTTT
V: TRBV11-2
D: .
J: TRBJ1-1
size: many
length: 13

CDR3: CASSPEGVLTF
DNA: TGTGCCAGCAGCCCGGAGGGTGTCCTGACTTTC
V: TRBV7-9
D: .
J: TRBJ2-6
size: many
length: 11

CDR3: CASSAGLAASTDTQYF
DNA: TGTGCCAGTAGTGCGGGACTAGCGGCTAGCACAGATACGCAGTATTTT
V: TRBV19
D: TRBD2
J: TRBJ2-3
size: many
length: 16

CDR3: CASSLSPRIYTEAFF
DNA: TGTGCCAGCAGTTTAAGTCCGCGTATTTACACTGAAGCTTTCTTT
V: TRBV6-2/TRBV6-3
D: .
J: TRBJ1-1
size: many
length: 15

CDR3: CASQRGGRSEAFF
DNA: TGTGCCAGCCAGAGGGGGGGGCGAAGTGAAGCTTTCTTT
V: TRBV7-2
D: .
J: TRBJ1-1
size: many
length: 13

CDR3: CASSLDTGTEQFF
DNA: TGTGCTAGCAGCCTCGACACCGGGACTGAGCAGTTCTTC
V: TRBV7-7
D: .
J: TRBJ2-1
size: many
length: 13

CDR3: CASSLGGSDGYTF
DNA: TGTGCCAGCAGTTTAGGAGGGTCGGATGGCTACACCTTC
V: TRBV27
D: .
J: TRBJ1-2
size: many
length: 13

CDR3: CASRDRASSWANVLTF
DNA: TGTGCCAGCAGGGACAGGGCTTCCTCTTGGGCCAACGTCCTGACTTTC
V: TRBV27
D: TRBD1
J: TRBJ2-6
size: many
length: 16

CDR3: CASSLARGFTTNEKLFF
DNA: TGTGCCAGCAGCTTAGCCCGGGGATTTACAACTAATGAAAAACTGTTTTTT
V: TRBV7-8
D: .
J: TRBJ1-4
size: many
length: 17

CDR3: CASSLQGQPYYGYTF
DNA: TGTGCCAGCAGCCTCCAAGGACAGCCCTACTATGGCTACACCTTC
V: TRBV13
D: .
J: TRBJ1-2
size: many
length: 15

CDR3: CASSRTDLNSPLHF
DNA: TGTGCCAGCTCAAGGACAGATCTTAATTCACCCCTCCACTTT
V: TRBV6-1
D: .
J: TRBJ1-6
size: many
length: 14

CDR3: CASRYRDISDTQYF
DNA: TGCGCCAGCCGGTACCGGGACATCTCAGATACGCAGTATTTT
V: TRBV5-1
D: .
J: TRBJ2-3
size: many
length: 14